This T cell receptor beta chain was documented in a study of OX40 agonist ivuxolimab in advanced cancers. Describing the broader study: The costimulatory receptor OX40 (CD134) was targeted by ivuxolimab, a fully human IgG2 agonistic monoclonal antibody. Intravenous ivuxolimab was administered to patients every 2 weeks at six dose levels: 0.01, 0.1, 0.3, 1.5, 3 and 10 mg/kg. Of the 52 patients in dose escalation, 19 had hepatocellular carcinoma, about 15 had melanoma, 9 had renal cell carcinoma and 9 had head and neck cancer. A male proportion of roughly 80% and a mean age of approximately 60 years, ranging from 23 to 79, were recorded for the dose-escalation cohort. Prior anti-PD-1, anti-PD-L1 or anti-CTLA-4 therapy was permitted, and checkpoint inhibitors had been received by roughly 42% of dose-escalation patients. Partial responses occurred in three dose-escalation patients, of whom one had hepatocellular carcinoma and two had cutaneous melanoma. The purpose of peripheral TCRbeta sequencing was to test whether ivuxolimab changed TCR sequence diversity and led to clonal T-cell expansion. The monotherapy dose-escalation portion (N of about 50 patients) of the phase I ivuxolimab trial is reported in the paper. Broader findings and caveats from the paper: At doses from 0.1 to 3.0 mg/kg, clonal expansion was seen in both CD4+ and CD8+ blood T cells between baseline and week 6. Which antigens the clonally expanded peripheral T cells were specific for was not determined. After ivuxolimab, CD8+ T cells had more expanded clones than CD4+ T cells on average. In the 0.1-3.0 mg/kg groups, partial responders had among the lowest normalized peripheral clonal expansion, particularly in CD8+ T cells. Low levels of normalized T-cell clonal expansion were also seen in some patients who did not respond.

This clone has only one observation. Its antigen is still unknown. The record has no base qualities; no much larger clone is one base away. The CDR3 has 14 amino acids, counting the end cysteine and phenylalanine. Only CDR3 DNA remains: 42 bases, in frame from the first base. The germline V gene supplies CDR1 SGHTA and CDR2 FQGNSA. Trimmed from V: 5 bases; trimmed from J: 4 bases; junction bases lacking a gene match: 6. For sequencing of the TCRbeta CDR3 region, genomic DNA was extracted from the sorted cells. TCRbeta CDR3 regions were sequenced using the immunoSEQ Assay. TCRdb limited this immuneACCESS table to in-frame rearrangements with V and J called. A share of clones is missing; checked studies link under half to unresolved V genes, and the rest is unexplained. This sample lists under 25,000 clones; over 75% were detected once. The ten largest clones take up over 30% of the sample. Patients with a history of autoimmune disease or receiving systemic immunosuppression were excluded from the trial. Peripheral blood for TCR sequencing was drawn from every dose cohort at baseline, at cycle 4 day 1 and at cycle 7 day 1. The samples were taken from a phase I, first-in-human, multicenter, open-label dose-escalation trial of ivuxolimab. Adults with locally advanced or metastatic head and neck squamous cell, hepatocellular, melanoma or renal cell carcinoma were enrolled in the trial. Before TCR sequencing, CD4+ T cells and CD8+ T cells were sorted from peripheral blood as separate populations.

This clonotype originated in an adult with an advanced solid tumor such as melanoma, head and neck, liver or kidney cancer. The rearrangement combines TRBV7-2 with TRBJ2-7; 9 bases in the middle match TRBD2. Source: CD4+ or CD8+ T cells sorted from blood, taken in a trial of the OX40 agonist ivuxolimab. This receptor has the CDR3 CASSPGTSIYEQYF. In nucleotide form, the sequence is TGTGCCAGCAGCCCCGGGACTAGCATATACGAGCAGTACTTC.